One and the same sample provided the 7 T cell receptor beta chains below, sequenced in a study of blood T cell repertoires in COVID-19. The data were produced by immunoSEQ multiplex PCR, yet TCRdb's version contains in-frame clones alone and is incomplete. This table holds around 26,000 clones, over 80% found once. Sequenced input: peripheral blood. All receptors come from a woman of 80 years or more with acute or convalescent COVID-19.

The genes are TRBV10-3 and TRBJ1-1; D not resolved. The CDR3 contains 15 residues. Per the germline V gene, CDR1 is ENHRY and CDR2 is SYGVKD. Between the trimmed V and J ends, which lost 3 bases and 6 bases, there was a span of 17 bases. CDR3 region: CAISDLQYSTAEAFF. Written as DNA, the CDR3 is TGTGCCATCAGTGACCTCCAGTACAGTACCGCTGAAGCTTTCTTT.

V is TRBV4-1 and J is TRBJ2-3, with a tentative D call TRBD1 (6 bases). Per the germline V gene, CDR1 is MGHRA and CDR2 is YSYEKL. The CDR3 consists of 16 residues. V lost 0 bases and J lost 4, with 14 bases in between. Here the CDR3 DNA reads TGCGCCAGCAGCCAAGAGTCAGGGGCTTTCGCAGATACGCAGTATTTT. Translating gives CASSQESGAFADTQYF.

In this sample, this clone turned up a few times. V is TRBV5-1 and J is TRBJ1-2, with unresolved D. Germline V lookup: CDR1 SGHRS, CDR2 YFSETQ. With 0 bases removed from V and 6 bases from J, the gap between germline ends came to 9 bases. This CDR3 is built from 13 residues. The CDR3 spells CASSLVVQDGYTF. CDR3 coding DNA: TGCGCCAGCAGCTTGGTAGTCCAGGATGGCTACACCTTC.

Only a few counts were recorded for this clone. The J gene is TRBJ2-1, the V gene TRBV12-3 or TRBV12-4; weak D call: TRBD2 (6 bases). The CDR3 is made up of 12 amino acids. Trimming stripped 3 bases from V and 14 bases from J, with 14 bases between. The CDR3 coding sequence is TGTGCCAGCAGTTTCATGCGGACTATCGAGTTCTTC. It is translated as CASSFMRTIEFF.

The chain links TRBV6-5 to TRBJ1-3; TRBD1 matches at 7 bases. The trim removed 5 bases at V and 7 bases at J, leaving 8 bases unmatched. The CDR3 spans 14 residues. Germline CDR1 is MNHEY and CDR2 is SVGAGI. The chain's CDR3 is CASSPTGVGNTIYF. In nucleotides, the CDR3 is TGTGCCAGCAGTCCTACAGGGGTAGGCAACACCATATATTTT.

The chain joins TRBV12-3 or TRBV12-4 to TRBJ1-3; D ambiguous. Deletions cut 8 bases from V and 0 bases from J, with 8 bases between. The CDR3 extends over 13 amino acids. The CDR3 region has the DNA TGTGCCAGCGGTGATAGCTCTGGAAACACCATATATTTT. It codes for CASGDSSGNTIYF.

The rearrangement uses TRBV5-1 and TRBJ1-5; 9 bases fit TRBD1. V lost 0 bases to trimming and J lost 0 bases; unmatched junction nucleotides: 4. CDR3 length: 17 amino acids. The V gene's germline CDR1 is SGHRS and CDR2 YFSETQ. CDR3 sequence reads: CASSLARTGDSNQPQHF. In DNA form, the CDR3 reads TGCGCCAGCAGCTTGGCAAGGACAGGGGATAGCAATCAGCCCCAGCATTTT.